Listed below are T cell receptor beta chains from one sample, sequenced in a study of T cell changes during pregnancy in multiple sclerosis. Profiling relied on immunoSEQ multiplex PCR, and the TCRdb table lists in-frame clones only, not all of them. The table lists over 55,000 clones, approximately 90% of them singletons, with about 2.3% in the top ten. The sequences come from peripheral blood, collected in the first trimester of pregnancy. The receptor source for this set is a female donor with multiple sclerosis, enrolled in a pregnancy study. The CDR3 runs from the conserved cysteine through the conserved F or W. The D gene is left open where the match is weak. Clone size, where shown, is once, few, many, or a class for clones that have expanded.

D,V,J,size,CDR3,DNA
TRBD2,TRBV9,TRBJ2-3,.,CASTLAGSEGTDTQYF,TGTGCCAGCACCTTAGCGGGCTCCGAGGGAACAGATACGCAGTATTTT
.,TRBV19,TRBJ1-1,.,CASSKPSMNTEAFF,TGTGCCAGTAGTAAGCCCTCAATGAACACTGAAGCTTTCTTT
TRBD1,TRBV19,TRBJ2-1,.,CASKPRTGWGNEQFF,TGTGCCAGTAAACCCCGGACAGGGTGGGGCAATGAGCAGTTCTTC
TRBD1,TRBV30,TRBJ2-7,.,CAWRVPGQGRGEQYF,TGTGCCTGGAGGGTCCCCGGACAGGGACGTGGCGAGCAGTACTTC
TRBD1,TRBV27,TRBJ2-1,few,CASSSRDSSFNEQFF,TGTGCCAGCAGTTCCCGGGACAGTTCCTTCAATGAGCAGTTCTTC
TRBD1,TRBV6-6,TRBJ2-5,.,CASSYDRGGSGTQYF,TGTGCCAGCAGTTATGACAGGGGGGGGTCTGGGACCCAGTACTTC
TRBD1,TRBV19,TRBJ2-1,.,CASTTSLGTGSNEQFF,TGTGCCAGTACCACGAGTCTGGGGACAGGGTCCAATGAGCAGTTCTTC
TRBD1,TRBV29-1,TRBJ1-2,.,CSVDLQGSSHGYTF,TGCAGCGTTGACCTACAGGGGTCGTCGCATGGCTACACCTTC
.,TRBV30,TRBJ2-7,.,CAWRWRDALEQYF,TGTGCCTGGAGATGGCGGGACGCCCTGGAGCAGTACTTC
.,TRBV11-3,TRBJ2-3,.,CASTTAGGAGDTQYF,TGTGCCAGCACCACAGCTGGGGGCGCTGGAGATACGCAGTATTTT
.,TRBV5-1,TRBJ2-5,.,CASSSTQGHEQYF,TGCGCCAGCAGCTCCACTCAGGGTCATGAGCAGTACTTC
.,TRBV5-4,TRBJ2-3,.,CASSPSPGRGTDTQYF,TGTGCCAGCAGCCCGAGTCCCGGGCGGGGCACAGATACGCAGTATTTT
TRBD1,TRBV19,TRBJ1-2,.,CASSIGEGGRGYTF,TGTGCCAGTAGTATAGGGGAAGGGGGCCGTGGCTACACCTTC
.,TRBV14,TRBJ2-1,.,CASSPIYNEQFF,TGTGCCAGCAGCCCTATTTACAATGAGCAGTTCTTC
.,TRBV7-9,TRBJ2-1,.,CASSLDGVLNEQFF,TGTGCCAGCAGCTTAGATGGAGTATTGAATGAGCAGTTCTTC
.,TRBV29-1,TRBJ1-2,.,CSATRGNYGYTF,TGCAGCGCAACGCGGGGGAACTATGGCTACACCTTC
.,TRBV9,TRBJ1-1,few,CASSPDVGEDTEAFF,TGTGCCAGCAGCCCCGATGTAGGAGAGGACACTGAAGCTTTCTTT
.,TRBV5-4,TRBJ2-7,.,CASSSRARVPYEQYF,TGTGCCAGCAGCTCCAGGGCTCGGGTTCCCTACGAGCAGTACTTC
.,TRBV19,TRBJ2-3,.,CASSIVSGQGSTQYF,TGTGCCAGTAGTATAGTTAGCGGCCAAGGCAGTACGCAGTATTTT
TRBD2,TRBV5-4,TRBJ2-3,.,CASSFGSGSTDTQYF,TGTGCCAGCAGCTTCGGTAGCGGGAGCACAGATACGCAGTATTTT
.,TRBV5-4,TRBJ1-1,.,CASSPGRDTEAFF,TGTGCCAGCAGCCCAGGCAGGGATACTGAAGCTTTCTTT
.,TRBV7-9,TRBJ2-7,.,CASSSQGYEQYF,TGTGCCAGCAGCTCACAGGGTTACGAGCAGTACTTC
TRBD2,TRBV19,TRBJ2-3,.,CASSISPLAGSGEGTQYF,TGTGCCAGTAGTATCTCACCACTAGCGGGGAGTGGAGAGGGTACGCAGTATTTT
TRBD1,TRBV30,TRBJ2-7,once,CAWSKGQGLYEQYF,TGTGCCTGGAGTAAGGGACAGGGGTTATACGAGCAGTACTTC
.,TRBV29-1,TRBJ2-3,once,CSVEDLSGSFSLTDTQYF,TGCAGCGTTGAAGATCTATCAGGGTCGTTCTCCCTCACAGATACGCAGTATTTT
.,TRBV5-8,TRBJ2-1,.,CASSLDRVSSYNEQFF,TGTGCCAGCAGCTTGGACAGGGTTAGCTCCTACAATGAGCAGTTCTTC
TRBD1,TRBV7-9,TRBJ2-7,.,CASSLRGQGYEQYF,TGTGCCAGCAGCTTACGTGGACAGGGCTACGAGCAGTACTTC
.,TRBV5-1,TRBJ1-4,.,CASSLRGAGEGDLFF,TGCGCCAGCAGCTTGCGGGGGGCGGGTGAAGGCGACCTGTTTTTT
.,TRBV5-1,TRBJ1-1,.,CASSLDQGNTEAFF,TGCGCCAGCAGCTTGGATCAGGGGAACACTGAAGCTTTCTTT
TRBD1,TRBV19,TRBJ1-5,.,CASSPWTGGGNQPQHF,TGTGCCAGTAGTCCCTGGACAGGGGGAGGTAATCAGCCCCAGCATTTT
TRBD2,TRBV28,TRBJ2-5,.,CASSLSGGGQRTQYF,TGTGCCAGCAGTTTGTCGGGAGGGGGACAACGGACCCAGTACTTC
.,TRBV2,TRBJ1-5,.,CASRRTARNQPQHF,TGTGCCAGCAGGAGGACAGCCCGCAATCAGCCCCAGCATTTT
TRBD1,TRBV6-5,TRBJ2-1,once,CASRPGQSYNEQFF,TGTGCCAGCAGGCCGGGACAGAGTTACAATGAGCAGTTCTTC
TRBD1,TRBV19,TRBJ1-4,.,CASSGIGTGNEKLFF,TGTGCCAGTAGTGGCATCGGGACAGGAAATGAAAAACTGTTTTTT
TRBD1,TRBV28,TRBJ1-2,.,CASSPGTGGNYGYTF,TGTGCCAGCAGCCCCGGGACAGGGGGAAACTATGGCTACACCTTC
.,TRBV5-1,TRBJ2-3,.,CASSLRGDGTDTQYF,TGCGCCAGCAGCTTGCGGGGAGACGGCACAGATACGCAGTATTTT
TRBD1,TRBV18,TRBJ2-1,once,CASSPTGGFANEQFF,TGTGCCAGCTCACCGACAGGGGGCTTCGCGAATGAGCAGTTCTTC
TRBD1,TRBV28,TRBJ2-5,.,CASSPLGQAYQETQYF,TGTGCCAGCAGTCCCCTCGGACAGGCCTACCAAGAGACCCAGTACTTC
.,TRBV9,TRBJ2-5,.,CASSVVWRETQYF,TGTGCCAGCAGCGTAGTTTGGAGGGAGACCCAGTACTTC
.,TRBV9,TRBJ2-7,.,CASSVVGSAASHEQYF,TGTGCCAGCAGCGTAGTGGGTAGCGCGGCTTCCCACGAGCAGTACTTC
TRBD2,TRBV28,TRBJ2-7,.,CASISSASGRSEQYF,TGTGCCAGCATTTCCTCTGCTAGCGGGAGATCCGAGCAGTACTTC
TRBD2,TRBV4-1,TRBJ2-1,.,CASSQVTSGSNGQFF,TGCGCCAGCAGCCAAGTGACTAGCGGGAGTAATGGGCAGTTCTTC
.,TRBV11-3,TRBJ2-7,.,CASSLAAGDYEQYF,TGTGCCAGCAGCTTAGCGGCCGGAGACTACGAGCAGTACTTC
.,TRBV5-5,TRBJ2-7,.,CASSLVPDGGYEQYF,TGTGCCAGCAGCTTGGTCCCAGACGGGGGCTACGAGCAGTACTTC
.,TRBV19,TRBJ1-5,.,CASTPITTLSNQPQHF,TGTGCCAGCACCCCTATAACTACACTAAGCAATCAGCCCCAGCATTTT
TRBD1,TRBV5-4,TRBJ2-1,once,CASSLVLPDRFSYNEQFF,TGTGCCAGCAGCTTGGTCCTACCGGACAGGTTCTCCTACAATGAGCAGTTCTTC
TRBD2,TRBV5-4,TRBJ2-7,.,CASSLGSREVEEQYF,TGTGCCAGCAGCTTGGGGTCGCGGGAGGTAGAGGAGCAGTACTTC
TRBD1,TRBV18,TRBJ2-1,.,CASRWDRGPWNEQFF,TGTGCCAGCCGTTGGGACAGGGGGCCATGGAATGAGCAGTTCTTC
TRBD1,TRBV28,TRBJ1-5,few,CVSGQGVRPQHF,TGTGTGTCTGGACAGGGGGTTCGGCCCCAGCATTTT
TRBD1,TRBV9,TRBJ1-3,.,CASIVPRGPAGNTIYF,TGTGCCAGTATAGTACCCAGGGGGCCTGCAGGAAACACCATATATTTT
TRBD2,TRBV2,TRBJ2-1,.,CASSGSGRGYNEQFF,TGTGCCAGCAGTGGGAGCGGGAGGGGGTACAATGAGCAGTTCTTC
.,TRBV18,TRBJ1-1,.,CASSAQSSNTEAFF,TGTGCCAGCTCAGCACAATCATCGAACACTGAAGCTTTCTTT